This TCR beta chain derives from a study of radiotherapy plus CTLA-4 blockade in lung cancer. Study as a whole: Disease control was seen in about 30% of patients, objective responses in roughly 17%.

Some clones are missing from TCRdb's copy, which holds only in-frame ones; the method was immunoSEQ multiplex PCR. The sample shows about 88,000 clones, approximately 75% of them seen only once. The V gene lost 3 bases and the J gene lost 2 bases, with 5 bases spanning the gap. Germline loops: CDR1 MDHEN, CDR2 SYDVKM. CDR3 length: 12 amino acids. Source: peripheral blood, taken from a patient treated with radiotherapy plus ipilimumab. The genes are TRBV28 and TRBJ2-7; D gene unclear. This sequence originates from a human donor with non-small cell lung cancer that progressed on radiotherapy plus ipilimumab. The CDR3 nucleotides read TGTGCCAGCAGTTTGATCCCCTACGAGCAGTACTTC. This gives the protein CASSLIPYEQYF.